This T cell receptor (beta chain) was found in a study of control samples from healthy donors and cancer patients. The data were produced by immunoSEQ multiplex PCR, yet TCRdb's version contains in-frame clones alone and is incomplete. The repertoire holds about 58,000 clones, with 94% as singletons. V was cut by 8 bases and J by 0 bases, with 17 bases left in between. The germline CDR1 and CDR2 sequences are MNHEY and SMNVEV (reference sequence). This CDR3 comprises 15 residues. Sample: blood. This TCR derives from a man aged 25 to 45 in good health. J is TRBJ2-7 and V is TRBV27, with D perhaps matching TRBD1 or TRBD2 (5 bases each). The CDR3 sequence: CASHRRGLLSYEQYF. In nucleotides, the CDR3 is TGTGCCAGCCACCGTCGGGGCTTACTCTCCTACGAGCAGTACTTC.